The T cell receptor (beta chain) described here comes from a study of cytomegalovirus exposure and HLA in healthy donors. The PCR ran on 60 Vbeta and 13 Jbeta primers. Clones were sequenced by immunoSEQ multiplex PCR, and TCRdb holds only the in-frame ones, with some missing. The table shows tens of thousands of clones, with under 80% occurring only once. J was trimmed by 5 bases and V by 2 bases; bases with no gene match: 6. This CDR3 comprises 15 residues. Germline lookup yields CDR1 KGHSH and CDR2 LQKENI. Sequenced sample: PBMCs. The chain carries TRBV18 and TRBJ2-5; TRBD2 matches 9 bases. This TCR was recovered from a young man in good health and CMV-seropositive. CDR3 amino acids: CASSPRPSGVETQYF. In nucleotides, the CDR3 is TGTGCCAGCTCACCAAGGCCTAGCGGGGTCGAGACCCAGTACTTC.